This entry concerns a single T cell receptor beta chain. Its antigen is undetermined. The second PCR ran roughly 6 to 11 cycles with a sample-barcoded 5' primer and J-beta primers. Per-sample output comprised a minimum of 2.5 million paired-end reads containing CDR3. One entry per CDR3 protein, called by TCRdb with MiXCR from the 5' RACE reads. The sample has under 1,100,000 distinct CDR3 sequences, under 30% seen once. V dropped 3 bases and J dropped 7 bases, with 13 bases sitting between them. This CDR3 comprises 15 residues. CDR1 and CDR2 (germline): MGHRA, YSYEKL. The entry originates in a study of blood T cells in healthy people across ages. Findings and limits, study-wide: With naive T cell percentage, TCR beta diversity showed a strong correlation.

The data were also submitted as part of a second study, on T cells of mothers and their children. That paper adds: In cDNA synthesis, all of the extracted RNA was used at roughly 1.5 ug per 15 ul. Reads obtained per mother exceeded 9.5 million TCR beta CDR3 reads, with several million obtained per child.

V and J are TRBV4-1 and TRBJ1-6; possibly TRBD1 for D (5 bases). The material sequenced was blood. The receptor was isolated from a girl aged 2-9 years in good health. The CDR3 DNA reads as TGCGCCAGCAGCCATGGGTGGGGCCTCAATTCACCCCTCCACTTT. This gives the protein CASSHGWGLNSPLHF.